This TCR beta chain was documented in a study of blood T cell repertoires in COVID-19. About the study: The samples span acute and convalescent COVID-19 from the United States, Italy and Spain. T cells, B-cell-depleted T cells, or PBMCs supplied cDNA or gDNA.

As handled by the study authors: Amplification with reference gene primers provided the estimates of nucleated cell counts. Measured with immunoSEQ multiplex PCR; TCRdb has only the in-frame clones, and not every one. D and trimming were read from the DNA, whereas the V and J calls and clone size are those reported in that table. The sample has under 250,000 clones, around four fifths seen once. V was pared by 1 base and J by 4 bases, with 3 bases of the junction left unmatched. This CDR3 contains 15 residues. The germline gives CDR1 SGHTA, CDR2 FQGNSA. The chain couples TRBV7-2 to TRBJ2-3; 9 nucleotides align to TRBD2. The source of this sequence is a middle-aged man with acute or convalescent COVID-19. Sequencing was performed on peripheral blood. The CDR3 DNA sequence: TGTGCCAGCAGCTTAGGCGGGAGGGTGGCAGATACGCAGTATTTT. Its protein product is CASSLGGRVADTQYF.